Listed below are T cell receptor beta chains from one sample, sequenced in a study of T-cell reconstitution after alpha-beta-depleted transplantation in children. From the PCR reads, TCRdb called clonotypes with MiXCR, one entry per CDR3 protein. There are roughly 280,000 distinct CDR3 sequences in the sample; 11% occur only once, and about a quarter lies in the top ten. The specimen comprised peripheral blood, sampled 180 days after TCRalphabeta/CD19-depleted stem cell transplant. These receptors were taken from a male patient between 2 and 10 years old who had a stem cell transplant for chronic granulomatous disease, so the T cells may come from the graft donor. The conserved cysteine and the conserved F or W are not part of the CDR3 here. Fields, in order: D gene, V gene, CDR3 protein. D genes are given only for firm matches.

D: .; V: TRBV30; CDR3: ASSQGLGNQPQH
D: .; V: TRBV12-3/TRBV12-4; CDR3: ASSSQREGWQTQY
D: .; V: TRBV19; CDR3: ASSKTSYNEQF
D: TRBD2; V: TRBV4-2; CDR3: ASSQDRWTSGGSGTDTQY
D: TRBD2; V: TRBV11-1; CDR3: ASSPGTSGVTSTDTQY
D: TRBD1; V: TRBV7-6; CDR3: ASSRSQGAVEQY
D: TRBD2; V: TRBV7-2; CDR3: ASSLAGTTNTGELF
D: .; V: TRBV4-2; CDR3: AISLGISYEQY
D: TRBD1; V: TRBV10-3; CDR3: ALTGGAGNQPQH
D: TRBD1; V: TRBV11-2; CDR3: ASSFPGGLKH
D: .; V: TRBV30; CDR3: AWSSWDNEQF
D: TRBD2; V: TRBV10-3; CDR3: AIMGLAGTGELF
D: .; V: TRBV7-2; CDR3: ASSSSRGSTEAF
D: .; V: TRBV5-1; CDR3: ASSPGRLETQY
D: .; V: TRBV18; CDR3: ASSPGGVSGNTIY
D: .; V: TRBV18; CDR3: ASYPRSTGDFYEQY
D: TRBD2; V: TRBV18; CDR3: ASSERETSTDTQY
D: .; V: TRBV3-1; CDR3: ASSSPSIAENNEQF
D: .; V: TRBV20-1; CDR3: SASRGLKETQY
D: .; V: TRBV3-1; CDR3: ASSLGGPRRGELF
D: TRBD1; V: TRBV4-3; CDR3: ASSLGTGGTDTQY
D: .; V: TRBV20-1; CDR3: SARDRGPGFYEQY
D: .; V: TRBV12-3/TRBV12-4; CDR3: ASSLGTQY
D: TRBD2; V: TRBV20-1; CDR3: SARAAGGNTGELF
D: .; V: TRBV9; CDR3: ASSARQMKGETQY
D: .; V: TRBV6-1; CDR3: ASSEVPGGWETQY
D: TRBD2; V: TRBV7-9; CDR3: ASSLGRGGFNEQF
D: .; V: TRBV12-3/TRBV12-4; CDR3: ASSSGVGTLTDTQY
D: .; V: TRBV4-3; CDR3: ASSPIGQPRDNEQF
D: .; V: TRBV12-3/TRBV12-4; CDR3: ASSLSLGGPEGTQY
D: .; V: TRBV27; CDR3: ASSFSGSGEQY
D: TRBD1; V: TRBV12-3/TRBV12-4; CDR3: ASSSRQGLGSGANVLT
D: .; V: TRBV28; CDR3: ASSPPWGIMSEKLF
D: .; V: TRBV28; CDR3: ASSLKTAQETQY
D: TRBD1; V: TRBV6-1; CDR3: ASSSAGQGEETQY
D: .; V: TRBV18; CDR3: ASSAWQGQETQY
D: TRBD2; V: TRBV3-1; CDR3: ASSQPGLAGADTQY
D: .; V: TRBV20-1; CDR3: SADDRELAKNIQY
D: .; V: TRBV20-1; CDR3: SATLPRGQSSYEQY
D: .; V: TRBV4-2; CDR3: ASSQTYGTIYEQY
D: TRBD1; V: TRBV7-9; CDR3: ASSYGTGEIDGYT
D: .; V: TRBV7-2; CDR3: ASSPSSNGELF
D: .; V: TRBV14; CDR3: ASSQLSGWQETQY
D: .; V: TRBV27; CDR3: ASSPGPMGNQPQH
D: .; V: TRBV28; CDR3: ASSLQRRGYT
D: .; V: TRBV7-2; CDR3: ASRGVVGYT